This TCR beta chain was captured by sequencing in a study of blood T cell repertoires in COVID-19. Study-wide background: Sample material is recorded as cDNA or gDNA derived from T cells, B-cell-depleted T cells, or PBMCs.

CDR1 is MDHEN, CDR2 SYDVKM, per germline. This CDR3 contains 12 residues. The V and J ends lost 1 base and 6 bases respectively, with 7 bases between them. Some clones are missing from TCRdb's copy, which holds only in-frame ones; the method was immunoSEQ multiplex PCR. The sample includes fewer than 450,000 clones, 87% seen only once; the top ten take approximately 0.93%. This clone is a singleton in its sample. Participant-reported clinical history was the basis for cohort assignment. This clonotype was obtained from a woman in her twenties or thirties who had recovered from COVID-19. The chain links TRBV28 to TRBJ2-7, with D unresolved. The source material was PBMCs or T cells enriched from blood (not recorded which). CDR3 DNA sequence: TGTGCCAGCAGTTTATTAGACTTCGAGCAGTACTTC. Protein sequence: CASSLLDFEQYF.